This TCR beta chain was sequenced during a study of blood T cell repertoires in COVID-19. About the study: Acute-phase and convalescent COVID-19 samples originated in the United States, Italy and Spain. Sources were T cells, B-cell-depleted T cells, or PBMCs; the material itself was cDNA or gDNA.

In the authors' methods: It was from reference gene primer amplification that nucleated cell counts were estimated. Method: immunoSEQ multiplex PCR; TCRdb's copy keeps in-frame clones and lacks some. V, J and clone size are those of that table, while D and trimming were read from the DNA. The sample records about 170,000 clones, 84% being singletons. Trimming removed 4 bases at V and 4 bases at J, with 16 bases between. Per germline, CDR1 MNHEY and CDR2 SMNVEV (reference sequence). CDR3 length: 16 amino acids. This clonotype originated in a woman over 75 with COVID-19, enrolled during active disease. The chain carries TRBV27 and TRBJ2-2, with D possibly being TRBD1 (5 bases). Material: peripheral blood. In DNA, the CDR3 is TGTGCCAGCAGTTCGAGAGTAACAGGAGTCACCGGGGAGCTGTTTTTT. This gives the protein CASSSRVTGVTGELFF.